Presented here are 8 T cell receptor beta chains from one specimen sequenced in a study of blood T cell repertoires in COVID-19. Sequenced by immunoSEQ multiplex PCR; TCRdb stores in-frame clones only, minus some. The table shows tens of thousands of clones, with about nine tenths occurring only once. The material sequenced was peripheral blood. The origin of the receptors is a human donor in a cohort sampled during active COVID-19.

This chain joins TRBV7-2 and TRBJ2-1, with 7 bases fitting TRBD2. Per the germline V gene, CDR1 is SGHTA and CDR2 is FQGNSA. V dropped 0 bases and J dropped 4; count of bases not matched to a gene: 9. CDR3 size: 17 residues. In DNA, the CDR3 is TGTGCCAGCAGCTTAGCCGCTAGCGGAAAATCTTACAATGAGCAGTTCTTC. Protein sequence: CASSLAASGKSYNEQFF.

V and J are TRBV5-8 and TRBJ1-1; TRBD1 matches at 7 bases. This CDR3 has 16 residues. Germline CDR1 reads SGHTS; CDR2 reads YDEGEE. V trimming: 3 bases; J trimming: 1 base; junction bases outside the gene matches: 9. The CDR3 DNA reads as TGTGCCAGCAGCTGGTGGCAGGGGGTCACGAACACTGAAGCTTTCTTT. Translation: CASSWWQGVTNTEAFF.

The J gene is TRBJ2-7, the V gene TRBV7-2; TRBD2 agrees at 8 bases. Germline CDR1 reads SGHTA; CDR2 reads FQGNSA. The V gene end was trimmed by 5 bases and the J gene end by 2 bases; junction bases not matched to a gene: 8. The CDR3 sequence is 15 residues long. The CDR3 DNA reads TGTGCCAGCAGCCCCGAGGGAGCGGGGGCCTACGAGCAGTACTTC. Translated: CASSPEGAGAYEQYF.

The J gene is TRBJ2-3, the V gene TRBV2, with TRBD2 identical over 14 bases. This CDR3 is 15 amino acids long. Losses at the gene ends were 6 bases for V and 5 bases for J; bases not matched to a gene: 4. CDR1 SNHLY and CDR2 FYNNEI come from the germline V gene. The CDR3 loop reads CASSRLAGGVDTQYF. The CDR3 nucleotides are TGTGCCAGCAGCCGACTAGCGGGGGGGGTAGATACGCAGTATTTT. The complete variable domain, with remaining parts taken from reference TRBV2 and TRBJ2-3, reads EPEVTQTPSHQVTQMGQEVILRCVPISNHLYFYWYRQILGQKVEFLVSFYNNEISEKSEIFDDQFSVERPDGSNFTLKIRSTKLEDSAMYFCASSRLAGGVDTQYFGPGTRLTVL.

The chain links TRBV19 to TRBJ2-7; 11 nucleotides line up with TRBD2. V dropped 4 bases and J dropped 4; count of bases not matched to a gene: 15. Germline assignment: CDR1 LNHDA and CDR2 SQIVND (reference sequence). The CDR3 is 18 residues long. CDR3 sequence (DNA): TGTGCCAGTAGTACTTCCTCCTCACTAGCGGGAGTTCGGTACGAGCAGTACTTC. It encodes CASSTSSSLAGVRYEQYF. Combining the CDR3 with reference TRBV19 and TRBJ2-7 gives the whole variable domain DGGITQSPKYLFRKEGQNVTLSCEQNLNHDAMYWYRQDPGQGLRLIYYSQIVNDFQKGDIAEGYSVSREKKESFPLTVTSAQKNPTAFYLCASSTSSSLAGVRYEQYFGPGTRLTVT.

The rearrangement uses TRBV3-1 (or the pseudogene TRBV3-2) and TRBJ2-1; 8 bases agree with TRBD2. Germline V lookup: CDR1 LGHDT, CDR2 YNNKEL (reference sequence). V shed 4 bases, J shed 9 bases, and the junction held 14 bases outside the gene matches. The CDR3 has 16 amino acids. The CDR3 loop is CASSRQRGPGVPEQFF. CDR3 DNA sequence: TGTGCCAGCAGCCGCCAGCGGGGGCCGGGCGTCCCTGAGCAGTTCTTC.

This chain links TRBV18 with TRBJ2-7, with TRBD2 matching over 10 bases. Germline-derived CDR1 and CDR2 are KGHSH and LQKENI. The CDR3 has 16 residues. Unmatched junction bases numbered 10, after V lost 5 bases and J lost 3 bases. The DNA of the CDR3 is TGTGCCAGCTCAATTACTAGAGCTAGCGGGAGCTACGAGCAGTACTTC. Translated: CASSITRASGSYEQYF. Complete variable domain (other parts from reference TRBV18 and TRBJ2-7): NAGVMQNPRHLVRRRGQEARLRCSPMKGHSHVYWYRQLPEEGLKFMVYLQKENIIDESGMPKERFSAEFPKEGPSILRIQQVVRGDSAAYFCASSITRASGSYEQYFGPGTRLTVT.

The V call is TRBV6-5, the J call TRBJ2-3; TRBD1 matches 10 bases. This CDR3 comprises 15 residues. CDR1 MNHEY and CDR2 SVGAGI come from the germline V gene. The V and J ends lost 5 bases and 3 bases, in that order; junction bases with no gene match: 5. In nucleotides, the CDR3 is TGTGCCAGCAGTAGACAGGGGGCGCGGACAGATACGCAGTATTTT. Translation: CASSRQGARTDTQYF.